One and the same sample provided the 8 T cell receptor beta chains below, sequenced in a study of blood T cell repertoires in COVID-19. The repertoire was sequenced with immunoSEQ multiplex PCR; TCRdb's copy has only in-frame clones and lacks some. The repertoire holds about 68,000 clones, about 80% seen once, with more than 10% in the top ten. The sequenced sample was peripheral blood. The receptors come from a human donor in a cohort sampled during active COVID-19.

This chain connects TRBV4-3 to TRBJ1-4; 10 bases agree with TRBD1. This CDR3 contains 16 residues. Germline V gene sequence: CDR1 LGHNA, CDR2 YSLEER. J was trimmed by 6 bases and V by 3 bases; bases with no gene match: 7. The DNA of the CDR3 is TGCGCCAGCAGCCAGGCTCTTGGGACAGGGGATGAAAAACTGTTTTTT. Translated, it gives CASSQALGTGDEKLFF.

The chain joins TRBV24-1 to TRBJ2-2; 8 positions match TRBD1. The CDR3 contains 15 residues. The V and J ends lost 7 bases and 6 bases, in that order; junction bases with no gene match: 9. Germline CDR1 KGHDR, CDR2 SFDVKD. The DNA of the CDR3 is TGTGCCACCAGCTCCTGGCAGGGGGCGTCCGGGGAGCTGTTTTTT. Protein: CATSSWQGASGELFF.

The chain carries TRBV4-1 and TRBJ2-3; 9 nucleotides align to TRBD1. V was pared by 6 bases and J by 3 bases, with 7 bases of the junction left unmatched. Per germline, CDR1 MGHRA and CDR2 YSYEKL. The CDR3 is 15 amino acids. The CDR3 is CASSLTGGSTDTQYF. The CDR3 DNA sequence: TGCGCCAGCAGTCTCACAGGGGGCTCTACAGATACGCAGTATTTT.

This sequence joins TRBV7-9 and TRBJ2-1; 7 positions match TRBD2. Germline V gene data show CDR1 as SEHNR and CDR2 as FQNEAQ (reference sequence). V trimming: 5 bases; J trimming: 2 bases; junction bases outside the gene matches: 6. This CDR3 is built from 15 residues. The CDR3 is CASSLGTIAYNEQFF. The CDR3 bases are TGTGCCAGCAGCCTAGGGACTATCGCCTACAATGAGCAGTTCTTC.

The chain employs TRBV28 and TRBJ2-7; TRBD2 agrees at 11 bases. Germline V gene lookup returns CDR1 MDHEN and CDR2 SYDVKM. CDR3 length: 15 residues. V trimming: 3 bases; J trimming: 3 bases; junction bases outside the gene matches: 4. CDR3 sequence reads: CASSFSGTSGYEQYF. CDR3 DNA: TGTGCCAGCAGTTTCTCTGGGACTAGCGGCTACGAGCAGTACTTC.

The rearrangement joins TRBV9 to TRBJ2-5; D is possibly TRBD2 (5 bases). The CDR3 is 14 amino acids. Trimming left V 4 bases short and J 3 bases short, with 13 bases between. CDR1 is SGDLS and CDR2 is YYNGEE in the germline V gene. The CDR3 nucleotides read TGTGCCAGCAGCCTCCGGACGGGGAAAGAGACCCAGTACTTC. As protein: CASSLRTGKETQYF.

V and J are TRBV9 and TRBJ1-6, with TRBD1 matching over 7 bases. The CDR3 runs 15 residues. The V and J ends lost 3 bases and 7 bases, in that order; junction bases with no gene match: 7. Germline loops: CDR1 SGDLS, CDR2 YYNGEE. The CDR3, as DNA: TGTGCCAGCAGCGGAGACAGGGTGGGCAATTCACCCCTCCACTTT. Translation: CASSGDRVGNSPLHF. Combining the CDR3 with reference TRBV9 and TRBJ1-6 gives the whole variable domain DSGVTQTPKHLITATGQRVTLRCSPRSGDLSVYWYQQSLDQGLQFLIQYYNGEERAKGNILERFSAQQFPDLHSELNLSSLELGDSALYFCASSGDRVGNSPLHFGNGTRLTVT.

This clone was found once. The chain uses TRBV7-2 and TRBJ2-5; D possibly corresponds to TRBD2 (6 bases). The CDR3 consists of 14 residues. V was cut by 6 bases and J by 2 bases, with 13 bases left in between. Germline V lookup: CDR1 SGHTA, CDR2 FQGNSA. The CDR3 loop is CASSSSGTQETQYF. CDR3 nucleotide sequence: TGTGCCAGCAGTTCCTCCGGGACTCAAGAGACCCAGTACTTC.